Below, 6 T cell receptor beta chains from the same sample are listed, as sequenced in a study of blood T cell repertoires in COVID-19. Clones were sequenced by immunoSEQ multiplex PCR, and TCRdb holds only the in-frame ones, with some missing. The repertoire has 300,000 to 400,000 clones, 80% to 90% of them found once; the top ten carry nearly 6.5%. The sequenced material came from peripheral blood. Source of these receptors: a woman aged 45 to 65 with COVID-19, enrolled during active disease.

With regard to this clone: The same CDR3 is also encoded by other DNA sequences in this sample. The chain recombines TRBV7-9 with TRBJ2-3; D is possibly TRBD1 (6 bases). Germline loops: CDR1 SEHNR, CDR2 FQNEAQ (reference sequence). The CDR3 runs to 14 residues. V was cut by 4 bases and J by 2 bases, with 10 bases left in between. The CDR3: CASSSGQSTDTQYF. CDR3 in DNA: TGTGCCAGCAGCTCCGGACAGTCCACAGATACGCAGTATTTT.

The chain links TRBV7-2 to TRBJ1-1; D not resolved. CDR1 and CDR2 from the germline V gene are SGHTA and FQGNSA. This CDR3 contains 16 residues. V dropped 2 bases and J dropped 0 bases, with 13 bases sitting between them. CDR3 nucleotide sequence: TGTGCCAGCAGCTTAAGTCAACTGAGGGTGAACACTGAAGCTTTCTTT. The encoded protein is CASSLSQLRVNTEAFF.

This sequence joins TRBV11-2 and TRBJ2-1; no firm D call. The CDR3 contains 11 residues. In germline, CDR1 is SGHAT, CDR2 FQNNGV. Deletions cut 5 bases from V and 15 bases from J, with 14 bases between. Here the CDR3 DNA reads TGTGCCAGCAGCACGACTGGCAGTCGGTTCTTC. Its protein is CASSTTGSRFF.

The gene calls are TRBV6-6 and TRBJ2-7, with 8 positions matching TRBD1. V lost 7 bases to trimming and J lost 0 bases; unmatched junction nucleotides: 11. The CDR3 contains 16 residues. Germline loops: CDR1 MNHNY, CDR2 SVGAGI (reference sequence). CDR3 bases: TGTGCCAGCACTCAATCCGGGACAGGTTTCTCCTACGAGCAGTACTTC. Translating gives CASTQSGTGFSYEQYF.

A single count supports this clone. The V gene is TRBV19, the J gene TRBJ1-1; D is perhaps TRBD1 (5 bases). In germline, CDR1 is LNHDA, CDR2 SQIVND (reference sequence). This CDR3 is 15 amino acids long. The ends were cut back, 7 bases at V and 3 bases at J, with 18 bases in the middle. The CDR3 spells CASTSIGSGHTEAFF. The CDR3 region has the DNA TGTGCCAGTACCTCCATTGGGTCAGGGCACACTGAAGCTTTCTTT.

The V gene is TRBV30, the J gene TRBJ1-5; maybe TRBD1 (5 bases). The CDR3 covers 15 residues. CDR1 GTSNPN and CDR2 SVGIG come from the germline V gene (reference sequence). V lost 1 base, J lost 0 bases, and 10 bases lay in between. The CDR3 is CAWSAEGYSNQPQHF. CDR3 DNA sequence: TGTGCCTGGAGTGCGGAGGGGTATAGCAATCAGCCCCAGCATTTT.